A single sample gave rise to the 8 T cell receptor beta chains below, sequenced in a study of patients and donors after allogeneic stem cell transplantation (dated by TCRdb to 2018 to 2021). Receptor libraries were prepared by RT-PCR. The instrument given in TCRdb is NextSeq 550. In-frame beta chains were kept once TCRdb had trimmed the public reads at Q25 with fastp and called clones with MiXCR. Each entry is one CDR3 protein sequence, shown with its most common DNA and genes. This sample comprises about 960,000 distinct CDR3 sequences, over 15% of them detected only once. The top ten clones comprise roughly 6% of the sample. Sequencing was performed on blood, either unsorted or a sorted T cell fraction (not recorded which). The receptors were gathered from a human donor who was either an allogeneic HSCT recipient or a stem cell or donor lymphocyte infusion donor (not recorded which). It is not recorded whose cells these are; they may come from a transplant donor.

This clonotype was detected a few times. The J gene is TRBJ1-1, the V gene TRBV7-3, with 12 nucleotides matching TRBD1. Germline CDR1 reads SGHTA; CDR2 reads FQGTGA. The CDR3 length is 14 residues. V was clipped by 0 bases and J by 10 bases; unmatched bases: 3. CDR3: CASSLTRDRGLAFF. Written as DNA, the CDR3 is TGTGCCAGCAGCTTAACCCGGGACAGGGGGCTAGCTTTCTTT.

This clonotype has more than one count but fewer than ten. The V gene is TRBV7-3, the J gene TRBJ2-7; the D is unclear. V gave up 1 base and J gave up 7 bases, with 11 bases separating them. Germline CDR1 reads SGHTA; CDR2 reads FQGTGA. This CDR3 spans 13 amino acids. In nucleotides, the CDR3 is TGTGCCAGCAGCTTAAGGCCCTTGAGTGAGCAGTACTTC. It yields the protein CASSLRPLSEQYF.

This clonotype was seen more than once but under ten times. The chain couples TRBV4-2 to TRBJ2-7; 8 nucleotides match TRBD1. CDR1 and CDR2 from the germline V gene are LGHNA and YNFKEQ. This CDR3 region has 16 residues. The ends lost 4 bases at V and 5 bases at J; junction bases unmatched: 13. The CDR3 DNA reads as TGTGCCAGCAGCCGGACAGGGCCGCCTTATAGGGACGAGCAGTACTTC. It codes for CASSRTGPPYRDEQYF.

This clonotype was seen more than once but under ten times. The chain combines TRBV16 with TRBJ1-2; D may be TRBD1 (5 bases). CDR1 is KGHSY and CDR2 is FQNENV in the germline V gene. The CDR3 loop spans 14 amino acids. V lost 4 bases and J 6 bases, leaving 15 bases between the germline ends. DNA for the CDR3: TGTGCCAGCAGCCGGTCCGTGGGGGGAAATGGCTACACCTTC. Its protein product is CASSRSVGGNGYTF.

The V call is TRBV29-1, the J call TRBJ1-4; 7 bases match TRBD1. The CDR3 is 16 residues long. The V gene's germline CDR1 is SQVTM and CDR2 ANQGSEA. V shed 4 bases, J shed 2 bases, and the junction held 10 bases outside the gene matches. The DNA for the CDR3 is TGCAGCGTTGTACATCGGGACAGTCGGACTAATGAAAAACTGTTTTTT. The encoded protein is CSVVHRDSRTNEKLFF. Full variable domain (outside the CDR3, taken from reference TRBV29-1 and TRBJ1-4): SAVISQKPSRDICQRGTSLTIQCQVDSQVTMMFWYRQQPGQSLTLIATANQGSEATYESGFVIDKFPISRPNLTFSTLTVSNMSPEDSSIYLCSVVHRDSRTNEKLFFGSGTQLSVL.

A few counts support this clonotype. This chain joins TRBV7-8 and TRBJ1-3, with D unresolved. The germline V gene has CDR1 SGHVS and CDR2 FQNEAQ. There are 13 residues in the CDR3. V was cut by 2 bases and J by 2 bases, with 4 bases left in between. The CDR3: CASSLYPGNTIYF. The DNA for the CDR3 is TGTGCCAGCAGCTTATACCCTGGAAACACCATATATTTT.

This clonotype was counted only a few times. The rearrangement uses TRBV2 and TRBJ2-7; 10 bases are shared with TRBD2. V lost 1 base, J lost 2 bases, and 2 bases stayed unmatched. There are 15 residues in the CDR3. In germline, CDR1 is SNHLY, CDR2 FYNNEI. CDR3 region: CASSEDLAGAYEQYF. In DNA form, the CDR3 reads TGTGCCAGCAGTGAAGATCTAGCGGGAGCCTACGAGCAGTACTTC.

This clonotype was counted ten times or more. J is TRBJ2-7 and V is TRBV12-3 or TRBV12-4; D perhaps matches TRBD2 (6 bases). CDR3 length: 19 residues. Trimming took off 2 bases at V and 6 bases at J, with 29 bases between the two ends. The CDR3, as DNA: TGTGCCAGCAGTTTAATAGCAGGTGGTAAGGGGCGACGGAGGGGCGAGCAGTACTTC. As protein: CASSLIAGGKGRRRGEQYF.